The following is a T cell receptor (beta chain) sequence with its context. Its antigen is currently unknown. The data derive from a study of T-cell memory formation after mild COVID-19. The study's findings and limits: Pre-infection memory carried some responding clones, suggesting that cross-reactive memory joined.

V shed 7 bases and J shed 0 bases, with 4 bases lying between them. The CDR3 loop spans 12 amino acids. TCRdb called the 5' RACE reads again in MiXCR, with one record for every CDR3 protein. Of some 600,000 distinct CDR3 sequences detected, 15% to 20% appear once; the ten largest clones hold about 7.5%. The sample was PBMCs or a T cell subset sorted from them (not recorded which). V is TRBV12-3 or TRBV12-4 and J is TRBJ1-3; no clear D gene. The sequence was collected from an adult woman who had mild COVID-19 (a few samples of this study predate the infection). Cell type and time point are not known. The CDR3, as DNA: TGTGCCAGCACCCTCTCTGGAAACACCATATATTTT. It encodes CASTLSGNTIYF.